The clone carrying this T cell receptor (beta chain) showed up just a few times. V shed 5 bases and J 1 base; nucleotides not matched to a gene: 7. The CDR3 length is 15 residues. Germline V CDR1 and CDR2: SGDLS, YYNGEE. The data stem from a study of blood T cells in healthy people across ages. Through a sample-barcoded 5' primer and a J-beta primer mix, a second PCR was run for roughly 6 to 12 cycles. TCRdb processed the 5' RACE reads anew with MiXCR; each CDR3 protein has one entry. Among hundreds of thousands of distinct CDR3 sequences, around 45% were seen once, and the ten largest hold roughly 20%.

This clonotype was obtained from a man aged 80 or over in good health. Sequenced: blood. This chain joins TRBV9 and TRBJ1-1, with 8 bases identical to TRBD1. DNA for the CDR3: TGTGCCAGCAGTTCTAGGACAGGGCAGAACACTGAAGCTTTCTTT. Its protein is CASSSRTGQNTEAFF.